This T cell receptor (beta chain) emerged from a study of blood T cell repertoires in COVID-19 (TCRdb year 2020). Study-wide context: Samples from collaborators originated in the United States, Italy and Spain and spanned both the acute and convalescent phases of COVID-19. The repertoires were released in a freely available public database intended as a resource for research on the immune response to SARS-CoV-2. Where available, HLA class I and class II types were taken from metadata supplied by the sample provider and were not determined by assay-based typing. Sample metadata almost always included a de-identified subject ID, COVID-19 status, age in years and sex. The prospective study material was composed of cDNA or gDNA derived from T cells, B-cell-depleted T cells, or PBMCs. The samples were drawn from two sources: the first 160 participants of the ongoing ImmuneRACE study, and some 1,300 subjects contributed by 6 global collaborators. Subjects who had been exposed to COVID-19, were actively infected with it, or had recovered from it provided the deeply sampled blood TCRbeta repertoires that made up the dataset. The investigation overall reported the following: The quantity of clinical and demographic metadata differed by source and by participant and was supplied without curation.

TCRbeta CDR3 regions were amplified from genomic DNA using the immunoSEQ Assay, a bias-controlled multiplex PCR. In the original analysis: The number of nucleated cells in each sample was estimated from the amplification of reference gene primers within the assay. To quantify the absolute abundance of each unique TCRbeta CDR3 rearrangement, sequence reads were collapsed and filtered. For each sample, productive Simpson clonality was calculated by taking the square root of Simpson's diversity index across productive rearrangements. Here the immuneACCESS table is served through TCRdb, limited to in-frame sequences with V and J called. Missing clones are a known gap in these copies; in checked studies unresolved V genes cover under half, and the rest lacks a known reason. Clone size and V and J calls were adopted from that table, with D and trimming inferred from the DNA. This sample holds under 150,000 clones; approximately 82% were observed only once. The ten largest account for about 9.9% of the sample.

Comments on this clone: Its specific antigen is unknown. Per-base quality was not reported, and no clone a single base away is much larger than it.

V and J are trimmed by 8 bases and 9 bases, and the gene matches miss 2 bases of the junction. Including the terminal cysteine and phenylalanine, the CDR3 comprises 11 residues. The DNA shown is the 33-base CDR3, in frame from base 1. Looking up the germline V gene yields CDR1 KGHSH and CDR2 LQKENI. The collaborating institutions used their own protocols to collect whole blood in K2EDTA tubes. Collaborator samples were shipped for TCRbeta analysis as frozen whole blood, isolated PBMCs, or DNA extracted from either sample type. Recombination linked TRBV18 to TRBJ2-1, and TRBD1 matches 9 of the central bases. The source of this sequence is a man aged 35-49 years with active or convalescent COVID-19. The material sequenced was peripheral blood. CDR3 region: CASRTGVEQFF. The base sequence is TGTGCCAGCCGGACAGGGGTTGAGCAGTTCTTC.